This T cell receptor (beta chain) appears in the sequencing data of a study of tissue T cells after allogeneic stem cell transplantation. At the level of the study: Four unmodified and three CD34-selected T-cell-depleted grafts went to graft-versus-host disease patients.

The germline V gene has CDR1 MDHEN and CDR2 SYDVKM. Trimming at V came to 6 bases and at J to 7 bases, leaving 3 bases not matched to a gene. CDR3 length: 13 amino acids. In regard to this clone: Its antigen is unidentified.

Points from the study as a whole: Shared clones across patients were few; motif clustering revealed tissue-specific shared signatures.

Clones were sequenced by immunoSEQ multiplex PCR, and TCRdb holds only the in-frame ones, with some missing. Of about 40,000 clones listed, around nine tenths are singletons. V gene TRBV28 combines with J gene TRBJ1-6; 7 nucleotides align to TRBD1. The sequences come from blood, collected before transplantation. The TCR originated in a woman aged 40 to 75 who later had graft-versus-host disease after an allogeneic stem cell transplant. The DNA for the CDR3 is TGTGCCAGCAGCGGACAGGCAAATTCACCCCTCCACTTT. The encoded protein is CASSGQANSPLHF.